A single sample gave rise to the 24 T cell receptor beta chains below, sequenced in a study of control samples from healthy donors and cancer patients. Profiling relied on immunoSEQ multiplex PCR, and the TCRdb table lists in-frame clones only, not all of them. The sample lists under 150,000 clones; roughly 91% were seen once. Material for sequencing was PBMCs. Receptors were obtained from a man aged 45-65 years with head and neck cancer.

The J gene is TRBJ2-5, the V gene TRBV11-3; 8 bases align to TRBD2. Germline V gives CDR1 SGHNT, CDR2 YENEEA. CDR3 length: 15 residues. Trimming removed 5 bases from V and 2 bases from J; junction bases left unmatched: 7. The CDR3 is CASSRGERGQETQYF. CDR3 coding DNA: TGTGCCAGCAGCCGAGGCGAGCGGGGGCAAGAGACCCAGTACTTC.

The V and J genes are TRBV7-2 and TRBJ1-5; 9 bases line up with TRBD1. The CDR3 length is 18 residues. CDR1 and CDR2 from the germline V gene are SGHTA and FQGNSA. After removal of 1 base from V and 0 bases from J, the junction contained 7 bases not matched to a gene. The CDR3 region has the DNA TGTGCCAGCAGCTTAGGTACAGGGGGCGAGGGTAGCAATCAGCCCCAGCATTTT. Translated, it gives CASSLGTGGEGSNQPQHF.

This sequence joins TRBV19 and TRBJ1-6; possible D gene TRBD1, 5 bases. The CDR3 contains 17 residues. V lost 2 bases, J lost 0 bases, and 11 bases lay in between. CDR1 is LNHDA and CDR2 is SQIVND in the germline V gene (reference sequence). The CDR3 reads CASSIRRTSSYNSPLHF. CDR3 in DNA: TGTGCCAGTAGTATACGACGGACAAGCTCCTATAATTCACCCCTCCACTTT.

The chain is built from TRBV11-2 and TRBJ1-1; D ambiguous. Germline-derived CDR1 and CDR2 are SGHAT and FQNNGV. Trimming removed 1 base at V and 4 bases at J, with 13 bases between. This CDR3 has 15 amino acids. The DNA for the CDR3 is TGTGCCAGCAGCTTAGTCGGAAAAGGATTCACTGAAGCTTTCTTT. Protein: CASSLVGKGFTEAFF.

The chain employs TRBV5-4 and TRBJ2-3; 10 positions agree with TRBD2. The CDR3 length is 16 residues. V lost 5 bases and J lost 4; bases outside the gene matches: 10. CDR1 and CDR2 from the germline V gene are SGHNT and YYREEE (reference sequence). As DNA, the CDR3 is TGTGCCAGCAGGGACCGAAGCGGGGGGGCCGCAGATACGCAGTATTTT. Protein product: CASRDRSGGAADTQYF.

The chain has TRBV5-4 and TRBJ2-7; D is unresolved. Germline loops: CDR1 SGHNT, CDR2 YYREEE (reference sequence). CDR3 length: 12 residues. V lost 3 bases, J lost 1 base, and 5 bases lay in between. The CDR3 is CASSYGSYEQYF. CDR3 bases: TGTGCCAGCAGCTACGGGTCCTACGAGCAGTACTTC.

The V gene is TRBV19, the J gene TRBJ2-2; D is undetermined. The germline V and J ends were trimmed by 10 bases and 7 bases, with 7 bases remaining between them. The CDR3 runs to 10 residues. CDR1 is LNHDA, CDR2 SQIVND, per germline (reference sequence). The DNA of the CDR3 is TGTGCCACTTACTACGGGGAGCTGTTTTTT. Encoded protein: CATYYGELFF.

The genes are TRBV5-4 and TRBJ2-3; D might be TRBD1 (6 bases). The CDR3 consists of 15 residues. From germline, CDR1 is SGHNT and CDR2 YYREEE (reference sequence). V was clipped by 0 bases and J by 4 bases, with 12 bases between them. CDR3 sequence (DNA): TGTGCCAGCAGCTTGGGGGGGCTCTTGTCAGATACGCAGTATTTT. Its protein product is CASSLGGLLSDTQYF.

The CDR3 is CATAQRVNGPFEFNEQFF. The CDR3 DNA is TGTGCCACCGCGCAACGGGTTAACGGTCCTTTCGAGTTCAATGAGCAGTTCTTC. The chain uses TRBV10-3 and TRBJ2-1; D is ambiguous. This CDR3 contains 18 residues. Looked up from germline, CDR1 is ENHRY and CDR2 is SYGVKD. Trimming removed 10 bases at V and 6 bases at J, with 31 bases between.

The V call is TRBV4-2, the J call TRBJ1-3; TRBD1 agrees at 9 bases. Germline-derived CDR1 and CDR2 are LGHNA and YNFKEQ. This CDR3 comprises 17 residues. The V segment lost 4 bases and the J segment 4 bases; nucleotides outside the gene matches: 11. The CDR3 region is CASSLKPGQGAGNTIYF. CDR3 DNA sequence: TGTGCCAGCAGCCTCAAGCCGGGACAGGGAGCGGGAAACACCATATATTTT.

This chain connects TRBV30 to TRBJ1-1; weak D call: TRBD1 (6 bases). This CDR3 contains 16 residues. The germline V gene has CDR1 GTSNPN and CDR2 SVGIG (reference sequence). Trimming cost V 6 bases and J 3 bases, with 23 bases left between them. This CDR3 reads CACVNGGAVGYTEAFF. The DNA for the CDR3 is TGTGCCTGTGTTAACGGGGGCGCCGTGGGGTACACTGAAGCTTTCTTT.

CDR3 sequence (DNA): TGCAGCGCCCGGGACAGGGTTGAAAAACTGTTTTTT. This sequence encodes CSARDRVEKLFF. V usage is TRBV29-1 and J usage is TRBJ1-4; 9 nucleotides match TRBD1. CDR1 is SQVTM and CDR2 is ANQGSEA in the germline V gene. V gave up 7 bases and J gave up 7 bases; unmatched junction bases: 4. The CDR3 extends over 12 amino acids.

This rearrangement joins TRBV5-1 to TRBJ2-3; D is ambiguous. The CDR3 is 15 amino acids. Trimming cost V 6 bases and J 0 bases, with 14 bases left between them. Germline CDR1 is SGHRS and CDR2 is YFSETQ. The CDR3 spells CASTLGVGSTDTQYF. CDR3 DNA sequence: TGCGCCAGCACTCTTGGGGTGGGCAGCACAGATACGCAGTATTTT.

The CDR3 nucleotides read TGTGCCAGCAGCAAGCGTCGGGGCAACACAGATACGCAGTATTTT. Its translation is CASSKRRGNTDTQYF. V usage is TRBV21-1 and J usage is TRBJ2-3. TRBV21-1 is reported as a pseudogene. CDR3 length equals 15 residues.

The chain links TRBV2 to TRBJ2-1; D may be TRBD2 (5 bases). CDR1 is SNHLY and CDR2 is FYNNEI in the germline V gene. Between the trimmed V and J ends, which lost 4 bases and 4 bases, there was a span of 8 bases. CDR3 length: 13 amino acids. The CDR3 DNA follows: TGTGCCAGCAGTGGAAGCGGTTACAATGAGCAGTTCTTC. Amino acid sequence: CASSGSGYNEQFF.

The chain joins TRBV21-1 to TRBJ2-5; TRBD2 was called by the table and not checked on the DNA. TRBV21-1 is a pseudogene. CDR3 length equals 16 residues. CDR3 coding DNA: TGTGCCAGCACCAGAGAGGCTAGCGGGGAGGGAGAGACCCAGTACTTC. It translates to CASTREASGEGETQYF.

The chain links TRBV18 to TRBJ2-1, with D hard to call. Germline assignment: CDR1 KGHSH and CDR2 LQKENI. V gave up 3 bases and J gave up 2 bases, with 14 bases separating them. The CDR3 totals 16 residues. The CDR3, as DNA: TGTGCCAGCTCACCCCTTTTCTTGGTTACCTACAATGAGCAGTTCTTC. It translates to CASSPLFLVTYNEQFF.

The rearrangement joins TRBV9 to TRBJ2-2, with D uncertain. The CDR3 is made up of 12 amino acids. The V end was cut by 0 bases, the J end by 7 bases, with 4 bases between. Germline CDR1 is SGDLS and CDR2 is YYNGEE. The CDR3 loop is CASSVGLGELFF. The CDR3 region has the DNA TGTGCCAGCAGCGTAGGACTCGGGGAGCTGTTTTTT. Complete variable domain (other parts from reference TRBV9 and TRBJ2-2): DSGVTQTPKHLITATGQRVTLRCSPRSGDLSVYWYQQSLDQGLQFLIQYYNGEERAKGNILERFSAQQFPDLHSELNLSSLELGDSALYFCASSVGLGELFFGEGSRLTVL.

This sequence joins TRBV27 and TRBJ2-2; 7 bases align to TRBD2. The germline gives CDR1 MNHEY, CDR2 SMNVEV (reference sequence). V was clipped by 2 bases and J by 8 bases; unmatched bases: 5. The CDR3 extends over 14 amino acids. This chain's CDR3 is CASSLIGGGGELFF. In nucleotides, the CDR3 is TGTGCCAGCAGTTTAATTGGGGGAGGGGGGGAGCTGTTTTTT.

The chain couples TRBV4-2 to TRBJ1-2, with D unresolved. V was shortened by 4 bases and J by 9 bases, with 12 bases between the two germline ends. This CDR3 comprises 12 residues. In germline, CDR1 is LGHNA, CDR2 YNFKEQ. The CDR3: CASSLEFSSYTF. The DNA for the CDR3 is TGTGCCAGCAGCCTAGAATTTAGTAGCTACACCTTC.

CDR3 in DNA: TGTGCCAGCAGCCTAACTTGGGGGGCCACGGGGGAGCAGTACTTC. Its protein product is CASSLTWGATGEQYF. The rearrangement uses TRBV5-4 and TRBJ2-7; D is perhaps TRBD1 or TRBD2 (6 bases each). V was clipped by 4 bases and J by 7 bases, with 21 bases between them. CDR1 and CDR2 from the germline V gene are SGHNT and YYREEE (reference sequence). This CDR3 contains 15 residues.

The chain joins TRBV5-1 to TRBJ2-5, with TRBD2 as a possible D gene (6 bases). Between the trimmed V and J ends, which lost 1 base and 2 bases, there was a span of 15 bases. CDR1 is SGHRS and CDR2 is YFSETQ in the germline V gene. This CDR3 is 16 amino acids long. The CDR3 DNA reads TGCGCCAGCAGCTTGAGGGACTGGAACACTCAAGAGACCCAGTACTTC. The encoded protein is CASSLRDWNTQETQYF.

The chain uses TRBV4-2 and TRBJ2-2, with TRBD1 matching over 9 bases. The CDR3 covers 15 residues. V was pared by 4 bases and J by 7 bases, with 7 bases of the junction left unmatched. Germline CDR1 reads LGHNA; CDR2 reads YNFKEQ. CDR3 region: CASSPLDRGSGELFF. The CDR3 DNA is TGTGCCAGCAGCCCTTTGGACAGGGGAAGCGGGGAGCTGTTTTTT.

In nucleotides, the CDR3 is TGTGCCAGTAGTATAGACAGGGGGGTGTATGGCTACACCTTC. Its translation is CASSIDRGVYGYTF. The gene calls are TRBV19 and TRBJ1-2; TRBD1 agrees at 7 bases. The CDR3 spans 14 residues. Germline CDR1 is LNHDA and CDR2 is SQIVND (reference sequence). Trimming took 0 bases from V and 5 from J; bases not matched to a gene: 3.